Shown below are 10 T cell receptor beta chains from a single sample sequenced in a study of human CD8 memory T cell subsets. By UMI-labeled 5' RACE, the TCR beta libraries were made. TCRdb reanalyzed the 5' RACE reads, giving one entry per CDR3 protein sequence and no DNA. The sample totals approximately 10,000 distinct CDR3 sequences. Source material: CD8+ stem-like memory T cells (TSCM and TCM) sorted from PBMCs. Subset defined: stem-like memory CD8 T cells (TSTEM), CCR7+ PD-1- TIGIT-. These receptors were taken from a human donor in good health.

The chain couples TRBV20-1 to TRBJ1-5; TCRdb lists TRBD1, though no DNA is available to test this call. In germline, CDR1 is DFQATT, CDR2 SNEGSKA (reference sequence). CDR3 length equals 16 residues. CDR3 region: CSAKPVLIGGDQPQHF.

The CDR3 reads CASSLGTGLERYEQYF. The chain links TRBV5-6 to TRBJ2-7; TCRdb outputs TRBD1, but without DNA this stays unchecked. The CDR3 is made up of 16 amino acids. Germline values: CDR1 SGHDT, CDR2 YYEEEE.

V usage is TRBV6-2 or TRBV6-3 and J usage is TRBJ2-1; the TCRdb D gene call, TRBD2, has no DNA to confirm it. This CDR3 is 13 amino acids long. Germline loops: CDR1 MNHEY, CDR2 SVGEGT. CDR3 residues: CASTFSGSWEQFF.

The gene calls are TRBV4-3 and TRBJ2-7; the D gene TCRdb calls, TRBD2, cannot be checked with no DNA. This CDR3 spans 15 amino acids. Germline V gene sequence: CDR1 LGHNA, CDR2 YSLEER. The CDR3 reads CASSQEALAGVQQYF.

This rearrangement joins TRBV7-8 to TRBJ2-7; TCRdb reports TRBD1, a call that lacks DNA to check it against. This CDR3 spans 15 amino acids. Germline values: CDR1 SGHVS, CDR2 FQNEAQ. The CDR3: CASSWGQEVSYEQYF.

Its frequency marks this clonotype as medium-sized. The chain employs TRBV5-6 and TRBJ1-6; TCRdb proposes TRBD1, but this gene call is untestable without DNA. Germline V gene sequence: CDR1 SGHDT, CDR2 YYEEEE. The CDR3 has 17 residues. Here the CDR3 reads CASSFWTGDGYNSPLHF.

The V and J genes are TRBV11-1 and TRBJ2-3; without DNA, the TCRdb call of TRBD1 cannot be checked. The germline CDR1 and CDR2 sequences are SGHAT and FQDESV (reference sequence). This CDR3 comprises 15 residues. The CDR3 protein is CASSLRGANGDTQYF.

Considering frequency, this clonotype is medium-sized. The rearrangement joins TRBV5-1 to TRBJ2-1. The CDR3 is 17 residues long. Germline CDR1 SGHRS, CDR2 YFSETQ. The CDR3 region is CASSLGTDGTSYNEQFF. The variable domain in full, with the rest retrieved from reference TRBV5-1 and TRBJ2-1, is KAGVTQTPRYLIKTRGQQVTLSCSPISGHRSVSWYQQTPGQGLQFLFEYFSETQRNKGNFPGRFSGRQFSNSRSEMNVSTLELGDSALYLCASSLGTDGTSYNEQFFGPGTRLTVL.

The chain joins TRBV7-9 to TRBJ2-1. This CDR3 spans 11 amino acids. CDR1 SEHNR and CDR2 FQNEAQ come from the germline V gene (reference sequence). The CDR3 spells CASFLGNEQFF.

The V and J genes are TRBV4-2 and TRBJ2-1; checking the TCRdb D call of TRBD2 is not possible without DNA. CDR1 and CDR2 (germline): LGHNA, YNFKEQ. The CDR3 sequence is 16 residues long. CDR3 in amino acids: CASSQGGRGGRIEQFF.